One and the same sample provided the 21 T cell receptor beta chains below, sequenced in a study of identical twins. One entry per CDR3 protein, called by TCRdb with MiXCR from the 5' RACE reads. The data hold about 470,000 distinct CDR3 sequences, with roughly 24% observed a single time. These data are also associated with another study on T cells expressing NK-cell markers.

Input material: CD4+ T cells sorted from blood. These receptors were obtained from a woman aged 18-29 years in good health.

Written as DNA, the CDR3 is TGTGCCAGCAGGATAGCGGGGGGGCTAAAGGATGAGCAGTTCTTC. This gives the protein CASRIAGGLKDEQFF. V and J are TRBV5-4 and TRBJ2-1; 11 bases are a match to TRBD2. The junction had 9 bases not matched to a gene; V was cut back by 5 bases and J by 8 bases. Germline V gene data show CDR1 as SGHNT and CDR2 as YYREEE (reference sequence). The CDR3 totals 15 residues.

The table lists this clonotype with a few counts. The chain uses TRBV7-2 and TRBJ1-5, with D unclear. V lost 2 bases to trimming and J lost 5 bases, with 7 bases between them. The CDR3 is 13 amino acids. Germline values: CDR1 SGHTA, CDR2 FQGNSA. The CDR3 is CASSLQPYQPQHF. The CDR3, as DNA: TGTGCCAGCAGCTTACAGCCGTATCAGCCCCAGCATTTT.

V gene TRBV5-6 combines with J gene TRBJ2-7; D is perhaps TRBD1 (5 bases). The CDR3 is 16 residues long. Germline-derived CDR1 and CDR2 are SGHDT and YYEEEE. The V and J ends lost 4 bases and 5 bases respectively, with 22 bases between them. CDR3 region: CASSPLRTLLGDEQYF. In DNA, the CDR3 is TGTGCCAGCAGCCCACTCCGAACTCTTTTAGGGGACGAGCAGTACTTC.

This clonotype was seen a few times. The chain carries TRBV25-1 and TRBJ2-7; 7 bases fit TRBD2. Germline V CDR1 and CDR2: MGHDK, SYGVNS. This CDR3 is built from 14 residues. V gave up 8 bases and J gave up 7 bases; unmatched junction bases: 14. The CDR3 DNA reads TGTGCCAGCCTCGGGGGGACGGTAACCTTAGAGCAGTACTTC. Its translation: CASLGGTVTLEQYF.

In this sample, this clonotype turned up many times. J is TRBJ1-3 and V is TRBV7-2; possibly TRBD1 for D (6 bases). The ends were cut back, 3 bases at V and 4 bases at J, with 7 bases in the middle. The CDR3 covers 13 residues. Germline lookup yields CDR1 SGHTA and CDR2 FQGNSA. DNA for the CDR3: TGTGCCAGCAGCTTCCAGGGGGGAAACACCATATATTTT. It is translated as CASSFQGGNTIYF.

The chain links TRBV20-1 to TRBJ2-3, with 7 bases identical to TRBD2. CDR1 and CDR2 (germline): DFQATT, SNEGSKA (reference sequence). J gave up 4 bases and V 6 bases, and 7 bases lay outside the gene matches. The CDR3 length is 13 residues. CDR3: CSAPPAGADTQYF. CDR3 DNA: TGCAGTGCCCCCCCGGCGGGAGCAGATACGCAGTATTTT.

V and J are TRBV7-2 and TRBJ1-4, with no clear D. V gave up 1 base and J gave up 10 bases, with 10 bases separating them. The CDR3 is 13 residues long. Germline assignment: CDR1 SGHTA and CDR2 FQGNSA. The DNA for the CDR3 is TGTGCCAGCAGCTTAGAGGGTGAGGGAAAACTGTTTTTT. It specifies CASSLEGEGKLFF.

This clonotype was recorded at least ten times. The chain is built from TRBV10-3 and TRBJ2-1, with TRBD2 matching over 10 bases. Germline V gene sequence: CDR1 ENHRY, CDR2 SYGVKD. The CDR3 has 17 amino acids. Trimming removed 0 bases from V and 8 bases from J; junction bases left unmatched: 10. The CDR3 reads CAISESPASGSFDEQFF. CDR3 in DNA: TGTGCCATCAGTGAGTCACCAGCTAGCGGGAGTTTCGATGAGCAGTTCTTC.

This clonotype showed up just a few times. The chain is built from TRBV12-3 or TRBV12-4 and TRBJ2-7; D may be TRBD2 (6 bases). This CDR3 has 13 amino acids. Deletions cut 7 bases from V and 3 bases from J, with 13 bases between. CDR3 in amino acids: CASTISGNYEQYF. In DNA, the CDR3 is TGTGCCAGCACCATTAGCGGCAACTACGAGCAGTACTTC.

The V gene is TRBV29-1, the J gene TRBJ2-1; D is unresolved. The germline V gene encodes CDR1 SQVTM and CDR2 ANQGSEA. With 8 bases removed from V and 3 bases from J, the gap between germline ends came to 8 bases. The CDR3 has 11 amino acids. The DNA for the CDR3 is TGCAGCTGTGGGATCTACAATGAGCAGTTCTTC. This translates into CSCGIYNEQFF.

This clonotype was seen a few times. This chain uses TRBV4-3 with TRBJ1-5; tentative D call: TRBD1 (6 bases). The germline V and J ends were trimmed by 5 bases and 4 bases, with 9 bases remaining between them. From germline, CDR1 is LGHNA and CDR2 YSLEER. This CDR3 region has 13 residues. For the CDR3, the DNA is TGCGCCAGCAGCTACAGGGTAAATCAGCCCCAGCATTTT. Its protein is CASSYRVNQPQHF.

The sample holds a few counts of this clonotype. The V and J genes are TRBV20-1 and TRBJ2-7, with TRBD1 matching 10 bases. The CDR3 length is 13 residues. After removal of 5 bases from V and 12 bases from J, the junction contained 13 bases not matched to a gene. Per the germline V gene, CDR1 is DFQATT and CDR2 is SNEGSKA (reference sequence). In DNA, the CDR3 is TGCAGTGCTTCGGGACAGGGGAACCCTAAGGGGTACTTC. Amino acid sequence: CSASGQGNPKGYF.

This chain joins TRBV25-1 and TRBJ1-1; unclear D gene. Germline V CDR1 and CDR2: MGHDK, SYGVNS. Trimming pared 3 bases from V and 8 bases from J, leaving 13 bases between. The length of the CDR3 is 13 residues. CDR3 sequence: CASSDWKQAEAFF. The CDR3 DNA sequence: TGTGCCAGCAGTGACTGGAAACAAGCGGAAGCTTTCTTT.

The CDR3 is CASSEGNRIEKLFF. The CDR3, as DNA: TGTGCCAGCAGTGAAGGAAACAGGATCGAAAAACTGTTTTTT. V and J are TRBV6-1 and TRBJ1-4, with D possibly being TRBD1 (5 bases). Germline V gene lookup returns CDR1 MNHNS and CDR2 SASEGT. CDR3 length: 14 residues. Trimming cost V 1 base and J 8 bases, with 11 bases left between them.

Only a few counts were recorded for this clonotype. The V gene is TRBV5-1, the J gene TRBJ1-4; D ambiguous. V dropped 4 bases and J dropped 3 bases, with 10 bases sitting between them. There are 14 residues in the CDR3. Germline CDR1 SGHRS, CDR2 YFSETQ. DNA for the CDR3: TGCGCCAGCAGCCCCGTCGGTTCTAATGAAAAACTGTTTTTT. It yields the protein CASSPVGSNEKLFF.

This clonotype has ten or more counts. The CDR3 sequence is CASSLTPRSNTIYF. The DNA of the CDR3 is TGTGCCAGCAGCTTGACTCCCCGGTCTAACACCATATATTTT. The rearrangement uses TRBV5-5 and TRBJ1-3, with unresolved D. Between the trimmed V and J ends, which lost 1 base and 7 bases, there was a span of 12 bases. The CDR3 spans 14 residues. CDR1 and CDR2 from the germline V gene are SGHKS and YYEKEE (reference sequence).

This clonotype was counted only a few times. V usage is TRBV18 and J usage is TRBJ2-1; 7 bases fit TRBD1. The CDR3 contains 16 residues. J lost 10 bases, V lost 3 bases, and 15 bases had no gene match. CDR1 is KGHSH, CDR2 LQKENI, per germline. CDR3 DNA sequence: TGTGCCAGCTCACCCAATAGACAGGGCTACGAAGAGGAGCAGTTCTTC. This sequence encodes CASSPNRQGYEEEQFF. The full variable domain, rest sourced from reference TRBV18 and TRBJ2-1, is NAGVMQNPRHLVRRRGQEARLRCSPMKGHSHVYWYRQLPEEGLKFMVYLQKENIIDESGMPKERFSAEFPKEGPSILRIQQVVRGDSAAYFCASSPNRQGYEEEQFFGPGTRLTVL.

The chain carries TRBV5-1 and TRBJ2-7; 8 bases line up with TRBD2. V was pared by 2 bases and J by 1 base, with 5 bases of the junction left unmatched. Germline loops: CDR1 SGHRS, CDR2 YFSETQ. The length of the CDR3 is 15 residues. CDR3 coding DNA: TGCGCCAGCAGCTTAGCCCTAGCGGGTTCCTACGAGCAGTACTTC. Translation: CASSLALAGSYEQYF.

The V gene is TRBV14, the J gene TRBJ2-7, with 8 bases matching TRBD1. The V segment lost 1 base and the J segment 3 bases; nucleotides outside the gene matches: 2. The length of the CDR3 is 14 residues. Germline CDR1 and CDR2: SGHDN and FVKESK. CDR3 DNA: TGTGCCAGCAGCCAAGGCAGGGGGCTCTACGAGCAGTACTTC. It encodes CASSQGRGLYEQYF.

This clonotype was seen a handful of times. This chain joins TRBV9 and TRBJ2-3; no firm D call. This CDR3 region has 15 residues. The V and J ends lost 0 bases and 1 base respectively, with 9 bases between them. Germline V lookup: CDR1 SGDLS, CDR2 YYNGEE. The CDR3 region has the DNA TGTGCCAGCAGCGTAGGAACGATCCGCACAGATACGCAGTATTTT. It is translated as CASSVGTIRTDTQYF. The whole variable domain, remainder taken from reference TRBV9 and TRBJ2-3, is DSGVTQTPKHLITATGQRVTLRCSPRSGDLSVYWYQQSLDQGLQFLIQYYNGEERAKGNILERFSAQQFPDLHSELNLSSLELGDSALYFCASSVGTIRTDTQYFGPGTRLTVL.

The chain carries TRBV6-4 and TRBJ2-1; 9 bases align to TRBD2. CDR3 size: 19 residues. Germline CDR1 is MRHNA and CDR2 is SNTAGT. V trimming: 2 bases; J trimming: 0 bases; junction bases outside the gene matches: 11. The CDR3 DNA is TGTGCCAGCAGTGACAGTGGCGGGGGGGCACGTAGCTCCTACAATGAGCAGTTCTTC. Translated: CASSDSGGGARSSYNEQFF.